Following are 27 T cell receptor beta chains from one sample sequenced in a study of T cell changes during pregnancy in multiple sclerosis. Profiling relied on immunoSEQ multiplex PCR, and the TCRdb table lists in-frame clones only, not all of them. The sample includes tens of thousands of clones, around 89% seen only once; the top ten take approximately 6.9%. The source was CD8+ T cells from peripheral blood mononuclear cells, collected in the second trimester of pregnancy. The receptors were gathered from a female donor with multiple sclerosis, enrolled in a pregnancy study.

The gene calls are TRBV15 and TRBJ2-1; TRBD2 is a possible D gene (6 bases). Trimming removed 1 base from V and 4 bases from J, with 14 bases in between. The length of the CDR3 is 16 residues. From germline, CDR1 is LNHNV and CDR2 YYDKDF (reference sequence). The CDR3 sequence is CATSRGRGKGYNEQFF. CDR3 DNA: TGTGCCACCAGCAGAGGACGGGGGAAGGGGTACAATGAGCAGTTCTTC. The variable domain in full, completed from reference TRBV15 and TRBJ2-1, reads DAMVIQNPRYQVTQFGKPVTLSCSQTLNHNVMYWYQQKSSQAPKLLFHYYDKDFNNEADTPDNFQSRRPNTSFCFLDIRSPGLGDTAMYLCATSRGRGKGYNEQFFGPGTRLTVL.

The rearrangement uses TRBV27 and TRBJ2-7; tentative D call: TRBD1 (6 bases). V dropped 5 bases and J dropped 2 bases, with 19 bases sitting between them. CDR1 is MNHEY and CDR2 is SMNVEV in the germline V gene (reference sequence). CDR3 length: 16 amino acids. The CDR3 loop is CASSLQQGNVAYEQYF. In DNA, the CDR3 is TGTGCCAGCAGTCTCCAACAGGGAAACGTTGCCTACGAGCAGTACTTC.

The CDR3 is CAWSPGRNYGYTF. CDR3 in DNA: TGTGCCTGGAGCCCAGGTCGCAACTATGGCTACACCTTC. V is TRBV30 and J is TRBJ1-2; no reliable D call. The CDR3 sequence is 13 residues long. Trimming left V 3 bases short and J 2 bases short, with 10 bases between. Germline V lookup: CDR1 GTSNPN, CDR2 SVGIG (reference sequence).

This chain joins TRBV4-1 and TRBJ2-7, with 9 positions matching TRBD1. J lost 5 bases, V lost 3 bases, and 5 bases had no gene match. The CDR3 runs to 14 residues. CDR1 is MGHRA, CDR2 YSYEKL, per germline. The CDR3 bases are TGCGCCAGCAGCCAGGGACAGGGACTGGACGAGCAGTACTTC. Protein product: CASSQGQGLDEQYF.

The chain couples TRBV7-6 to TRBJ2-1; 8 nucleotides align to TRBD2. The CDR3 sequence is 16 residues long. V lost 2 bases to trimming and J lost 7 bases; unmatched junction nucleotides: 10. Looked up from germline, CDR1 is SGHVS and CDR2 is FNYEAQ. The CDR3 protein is CASSLPRGGRSNEQFF. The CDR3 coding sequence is TGTGCCAGCAGCTTACCCCGGGGGGGGCGATCGAATGAGCAGTTCTTC.

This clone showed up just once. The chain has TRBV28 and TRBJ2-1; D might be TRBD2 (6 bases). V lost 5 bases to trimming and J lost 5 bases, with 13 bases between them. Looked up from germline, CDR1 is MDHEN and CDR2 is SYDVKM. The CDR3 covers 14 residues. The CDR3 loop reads CASSPRTTHNEQFF. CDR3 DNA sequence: TGTGCCAGCAGTCCGCGGACTACTCACAATGAGCAGTTCTTC.

CDR3 nucleotide sequence: TGTGCCTGGAGTCCACCCAGTCGACATAGCGGGAGAATCTACAATGAGCAGTTCTTC. As protein: CAWSPPSRHSGRIYNEQFF. The chain has TRBV30 and TRBJ2-1, with 9 bases identical to TRBD2. This CDR3 is 19 amino acids long. With 2 bases clipped from V and 3 bases from J, the junction kept 17 bases outside the gene matches. CDR1 is GTSNPN, CDR2 SVGIG, per germline (reference sequence).

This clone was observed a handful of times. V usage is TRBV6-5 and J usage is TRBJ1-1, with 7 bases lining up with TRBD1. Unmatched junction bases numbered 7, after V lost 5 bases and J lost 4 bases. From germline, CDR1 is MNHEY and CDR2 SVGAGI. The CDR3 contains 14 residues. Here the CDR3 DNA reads TGTGCCAGCAGTGTAGGGGGCGCGGGCACTGAAGCTTTCTTT. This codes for CASSVGGAGTEAFF.

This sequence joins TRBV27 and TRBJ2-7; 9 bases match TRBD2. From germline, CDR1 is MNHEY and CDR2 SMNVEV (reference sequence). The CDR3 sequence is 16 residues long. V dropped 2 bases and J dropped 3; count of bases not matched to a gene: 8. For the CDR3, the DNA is TGTGCCAGCAGTTTAACGGCTAGCGGGACCAACTACGAGCAGTACTTC. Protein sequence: CASSLTASGTNYEQYF.

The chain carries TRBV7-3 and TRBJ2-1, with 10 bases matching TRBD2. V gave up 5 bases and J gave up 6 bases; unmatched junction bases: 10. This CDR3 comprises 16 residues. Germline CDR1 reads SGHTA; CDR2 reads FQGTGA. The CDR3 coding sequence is TGTGCCAGCAGCCCAATAGCGGGAGGATCGTCCAATGAGCAGTTCTTC. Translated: CASSPIAGGSSNEQFF.

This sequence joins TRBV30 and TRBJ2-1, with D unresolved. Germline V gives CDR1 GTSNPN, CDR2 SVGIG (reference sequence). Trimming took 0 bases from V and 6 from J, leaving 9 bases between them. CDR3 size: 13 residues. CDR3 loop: CAWSVYGGNEQFF. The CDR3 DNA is TGTGCCTGGAGTGTATACGGTGGCAATGAGCAGTTCTTC.

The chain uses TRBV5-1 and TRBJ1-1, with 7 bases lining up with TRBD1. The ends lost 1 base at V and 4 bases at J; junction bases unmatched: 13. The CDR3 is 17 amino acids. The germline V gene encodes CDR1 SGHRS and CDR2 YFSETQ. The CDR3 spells CASSLSVGGLVGTEAFF. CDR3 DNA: TGCGCCAGCAGCTTGAGCGTAGGGGGCTTGGTCGGCACTGAAGCTTTCTTT.

The CDR3 sequence is CASNPGTGGYEQYF. The CDR3 nucleotides are TGTGCCAGTAACCCCGGGACAGGGGGCTACGAGCAGTACTTC. J is TRBJ2-7 and V is TRBV28; 11 bases align to TRBD1. Germline-derived CDR1 and CDR2 are MDHEN and SYDVKM. CDR3 size: 14 residues. Germline trimming cut 9 bases from V and 3 bases from J; bases unmatched to any gene: 7. The full variable domain, in which reference TRBV28 and TRBJ2-7 provide the parts outside the CDR3, is DVKVTQSSRYLVKRTGEKVFLECVQDMDHENMFWYRQDPGLGLRLIYFSYDVKMKEKGDIPEGYSVSREKKERFSLILESASTNQTSMYLCASNPGTGGYEQYFGPGTRLTVT.

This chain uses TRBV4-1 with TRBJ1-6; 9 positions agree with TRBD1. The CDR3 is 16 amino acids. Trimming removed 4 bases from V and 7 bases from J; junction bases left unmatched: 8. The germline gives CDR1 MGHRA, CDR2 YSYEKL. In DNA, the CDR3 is TGCGCCAGCAGCCCTACTACCGGGACAGGGAATTCACCCCTCCACTTT. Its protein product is CASSPTTGTGNSPLHF.

CDR3 in DNA: TGTGCCAGCAGCTTAAGTGCAGGGGGCGCAGGAGAGACCCAGTACTTC. It yields the protein CASSLSAGGAGETQYF. The V call is TRBV11-2, the J call TRBJ2-5; 8 bases agree with TRBD1. CDR3 size: 16 residues. Per the germline V gene, CDR1 is SGHAT and CDR2 is FQNNGV. The trim removed 2 bases at V and 4 bases at J, leaving 9 bases unmatched.

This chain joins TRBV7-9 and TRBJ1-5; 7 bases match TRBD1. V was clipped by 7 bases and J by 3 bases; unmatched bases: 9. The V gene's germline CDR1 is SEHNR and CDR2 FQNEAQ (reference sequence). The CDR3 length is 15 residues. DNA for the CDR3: TGTGCCAGCACCCAGGGACAGAAGCCCAATCAGCCCCAGCATTTT. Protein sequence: CASTQGQKPNQPQHF.

CDR3 sequence reads: CASSQERDMIYGYTF. The DNA of the CDR3 is TGCGCCAGCAGCCAAGAAAGGGACATGATTTATGGCTACACCTTC. This chain uses TRBV4-3 with TRBJ1-2, with D possibly being TRBD1 (6 bases). V dropped 0 bases and J dropped 5 bases, with 13 bases sitting between them. The CDR3 extends over 15 amino acids. CDR1 and CDR2 from the germline V gene are LGHNA and YSLEER.

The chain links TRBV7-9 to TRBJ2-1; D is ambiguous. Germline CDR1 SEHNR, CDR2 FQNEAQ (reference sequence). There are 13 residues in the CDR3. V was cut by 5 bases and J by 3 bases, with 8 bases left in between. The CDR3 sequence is CASSPRYYNEQFF. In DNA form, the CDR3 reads TGTGCCAGCAGCCCGAGGTACTACAATGAGCAGTTCTTC.

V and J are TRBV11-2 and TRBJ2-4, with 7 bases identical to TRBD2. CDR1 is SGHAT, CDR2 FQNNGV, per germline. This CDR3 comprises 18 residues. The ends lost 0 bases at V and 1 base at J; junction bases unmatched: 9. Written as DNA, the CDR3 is TGTGCCAGCAGCTTAGAATTGGCGGGGGTACCGGCCAAAAACATTCAGTACTTC. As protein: CASSLELAGVPAKNIQYF.

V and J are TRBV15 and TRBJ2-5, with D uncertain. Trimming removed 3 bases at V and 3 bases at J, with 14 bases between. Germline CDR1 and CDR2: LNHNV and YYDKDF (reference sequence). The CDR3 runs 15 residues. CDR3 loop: CATSRPGAREETQYF. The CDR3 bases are TGTGCCACCAGCAGGCCAGGCGCGCGAGAAGAGACCCAGTACTTC. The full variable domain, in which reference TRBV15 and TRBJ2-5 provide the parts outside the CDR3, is DAMVIQNPRYQVTQFGKPVTLSCSQTLNHNVMYWYQQKSSQAPKLLFHYYDKDFNNEADTPDNFQSRRPNTSFCFLDIRSPGLGDTAMYLCATSRPGAREETQYFGPGTRLLVL.

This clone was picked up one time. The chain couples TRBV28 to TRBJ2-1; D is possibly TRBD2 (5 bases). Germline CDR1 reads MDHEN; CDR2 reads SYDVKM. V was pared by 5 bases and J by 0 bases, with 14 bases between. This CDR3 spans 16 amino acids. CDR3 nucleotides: TGTGCCAGCAGTCCCCCAGCGGAGGACTCCTACAATGAGCAGTTCTTC. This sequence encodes CASSPPAEDSYNEQFF.

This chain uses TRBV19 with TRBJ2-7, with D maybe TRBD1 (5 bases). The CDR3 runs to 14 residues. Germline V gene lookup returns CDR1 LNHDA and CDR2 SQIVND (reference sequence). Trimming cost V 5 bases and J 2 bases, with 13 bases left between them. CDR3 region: CASSPRGRAYEQYF. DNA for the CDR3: TGTGCCAGTAGTCCAAGAGGCAGGGCCTACGAGCAGTACTTC.

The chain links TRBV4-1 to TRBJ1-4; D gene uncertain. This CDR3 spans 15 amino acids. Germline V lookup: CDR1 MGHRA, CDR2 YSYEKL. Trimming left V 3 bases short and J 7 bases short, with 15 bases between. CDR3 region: CASSQSAGFGEKLFF. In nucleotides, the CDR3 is TGCGCCAGCAGCCAGAGTGCGGGGTTTGGTGAAAAACTGTTTTTT.

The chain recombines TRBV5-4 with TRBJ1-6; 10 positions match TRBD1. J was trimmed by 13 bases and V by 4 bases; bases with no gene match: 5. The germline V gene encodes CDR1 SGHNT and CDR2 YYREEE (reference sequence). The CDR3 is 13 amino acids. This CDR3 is CASSHDRGRPLHF. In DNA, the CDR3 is TGTGCCAGCAGCCACGACAGGGGGCGGCCCCTCCACTTT.

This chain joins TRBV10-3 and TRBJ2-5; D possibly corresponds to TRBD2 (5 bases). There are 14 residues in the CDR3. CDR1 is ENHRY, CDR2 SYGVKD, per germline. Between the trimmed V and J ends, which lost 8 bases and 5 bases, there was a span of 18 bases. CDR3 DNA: TGTGCCATCGCCGTTGAAGGGAGTTGGGAGACCCAGTACTTC. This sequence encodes CAIAVEGSWETQYF.

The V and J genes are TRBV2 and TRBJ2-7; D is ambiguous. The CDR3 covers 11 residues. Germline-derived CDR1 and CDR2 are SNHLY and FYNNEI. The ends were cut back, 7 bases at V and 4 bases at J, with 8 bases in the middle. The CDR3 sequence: CASITGYEQYF. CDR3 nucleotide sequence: TGTGCCAGCATAACCGGGTACGAGCAGTACTTC.

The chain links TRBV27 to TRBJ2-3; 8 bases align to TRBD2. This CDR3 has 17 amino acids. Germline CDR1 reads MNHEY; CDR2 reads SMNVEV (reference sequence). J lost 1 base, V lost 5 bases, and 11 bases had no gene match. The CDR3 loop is CASSPGPRGGGTDTQYF. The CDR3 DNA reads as TGTGCCAGCAGTCCCGGACCCCGGGGGGGCGGCACAGATACGCAGTATTTT.